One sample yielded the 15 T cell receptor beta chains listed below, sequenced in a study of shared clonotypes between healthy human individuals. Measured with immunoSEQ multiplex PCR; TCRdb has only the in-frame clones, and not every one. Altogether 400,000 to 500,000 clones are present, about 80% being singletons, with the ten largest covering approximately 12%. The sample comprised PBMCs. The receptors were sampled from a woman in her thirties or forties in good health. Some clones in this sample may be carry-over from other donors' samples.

CDR3 loop: CASGEGNTGELFF. As DNA, the CDR3 is TGTGCTAGTGGGGAGGGAAACACCGGGGAGCTGTTTTTT. The chain joins TRBV12-5 to TRBJ2-2, with D perhaps matching TRBD2 (6 bases). The CDR3 loop spans 13 amino acids. CDR1 and CDR2 from the germline V gene are LGHNT and FRNRAP. Trimming removed 6 bases at V and 2 bases at J, with 7 bases between.

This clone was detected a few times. CDR3 nucleotide sequence: TGTGCCAGCAGTGACAGGGGCTACACCTTC. Protein product: CASSDRGYTF. The rearrangement links TRBV2 to TRBJ1-2; D uncertain. V lost 3 bases, J lost 8 bases, and 4 bases lay in between. The CDR3 consists of 10 residues. The germline V gene has CDR1 SNHLY and CDR2 FYNNEI. Full variable domain (rest looked up from reference TRBV2 and TRBJ1-2): EPEVTQTPSHQVTQMGQEVILRCVPISNHLYFYWYRQILGQKVEFLVSFYNNEISEKSEIFDDQFSVERPDGSNFTLKIRSTKLEDSAMYFCASSDRGYTFGSGTRLTVV.

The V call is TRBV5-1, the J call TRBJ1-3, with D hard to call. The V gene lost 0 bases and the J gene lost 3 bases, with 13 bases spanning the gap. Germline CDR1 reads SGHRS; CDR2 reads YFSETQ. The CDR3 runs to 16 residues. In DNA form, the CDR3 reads TGCGCCAGCAGCTTGGCCCCGGGCCGGTTTGGAAACACCATATATTTT. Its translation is CASSLAPGRFGNTIYF.

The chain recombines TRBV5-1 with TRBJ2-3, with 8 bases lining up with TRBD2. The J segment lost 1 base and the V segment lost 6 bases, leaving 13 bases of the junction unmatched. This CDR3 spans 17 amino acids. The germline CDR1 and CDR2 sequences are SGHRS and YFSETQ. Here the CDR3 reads CASTTKPGLGGTDTQYF. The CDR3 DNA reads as TGCGCCAGCACCACCAAACCGGGACTAGGGGGCACAGATACGCAGTATTTT.

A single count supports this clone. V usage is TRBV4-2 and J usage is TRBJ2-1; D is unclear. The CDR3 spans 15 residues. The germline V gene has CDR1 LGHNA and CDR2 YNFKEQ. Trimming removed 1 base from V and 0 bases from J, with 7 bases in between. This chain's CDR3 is CASSQARSSYNEQFF. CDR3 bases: TGTGCCAGCAGCCAAGCCAGGAGCTCCTACAATGAGCAGTTCTTC.

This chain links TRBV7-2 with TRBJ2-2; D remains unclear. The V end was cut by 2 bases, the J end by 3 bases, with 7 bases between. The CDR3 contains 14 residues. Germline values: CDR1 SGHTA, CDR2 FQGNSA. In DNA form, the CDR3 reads TGTGCCAGCAGCTTAAAGAGCGACACCGGGGAGCTGTTTTTT. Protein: CASSLKSDTGELFF.

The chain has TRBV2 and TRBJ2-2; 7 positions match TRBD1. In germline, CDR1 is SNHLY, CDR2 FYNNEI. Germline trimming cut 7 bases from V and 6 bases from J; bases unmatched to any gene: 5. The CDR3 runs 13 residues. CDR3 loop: CASTPGGPGELFF. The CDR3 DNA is TGTGCCAGCACACCAGGGGGTCCCGGGGAGCTGTTTTTT.

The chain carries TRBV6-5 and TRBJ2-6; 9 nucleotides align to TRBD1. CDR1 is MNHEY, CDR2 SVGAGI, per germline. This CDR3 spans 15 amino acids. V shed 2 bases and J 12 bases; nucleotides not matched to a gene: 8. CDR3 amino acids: CASSYPGTGSGVLTF. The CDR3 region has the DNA TGTGCCAGCAGTTACCCTGGGACAGGGTCTGGCGTCCTGACTTTC.

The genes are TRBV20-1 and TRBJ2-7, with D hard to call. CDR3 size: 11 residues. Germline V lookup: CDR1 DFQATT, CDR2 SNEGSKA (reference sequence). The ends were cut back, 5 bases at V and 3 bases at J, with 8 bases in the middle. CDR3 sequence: CSAALNYEQYF. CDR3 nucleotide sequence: TGCAGTGCTGCGTTAAACTACGAGCAGTACTTC.

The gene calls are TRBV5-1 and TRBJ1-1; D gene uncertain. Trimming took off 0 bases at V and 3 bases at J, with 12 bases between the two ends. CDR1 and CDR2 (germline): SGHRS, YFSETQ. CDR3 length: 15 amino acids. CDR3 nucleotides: TGCGCCAGCAGCTTGGTTCCTGGGGATCACACTGAAGCTTTCTTT. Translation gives CASSLVPGDHTEAFF. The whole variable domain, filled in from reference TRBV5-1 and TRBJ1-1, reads KAGVTQTPRYLIKTRGQQVTLSCSPISGHRSVSWYQQTPGQGLQFLFEYFSETQRNKGNFPGRFSGRQFSNSRSEMNVSTLELGDSALYLCASSLVPGDHTEAFFGQGTRLTVV.

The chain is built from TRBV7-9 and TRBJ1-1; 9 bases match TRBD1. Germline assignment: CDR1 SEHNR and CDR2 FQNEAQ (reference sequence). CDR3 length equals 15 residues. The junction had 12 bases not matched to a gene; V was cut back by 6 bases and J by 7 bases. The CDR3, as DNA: TGTGCCAGCAGTTCCCGGGACAGGGATTCTAATGAAGCTTTCTTT. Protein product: CASSSRDRDSNEAFF.

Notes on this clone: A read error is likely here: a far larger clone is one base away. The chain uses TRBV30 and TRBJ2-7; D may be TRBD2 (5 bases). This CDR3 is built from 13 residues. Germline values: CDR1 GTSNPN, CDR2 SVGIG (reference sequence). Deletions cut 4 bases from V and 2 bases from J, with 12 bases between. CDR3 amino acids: CAWNVPEAYEQYF. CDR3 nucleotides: TGTGCCTGGAATGTCCCGGAGGCCTACGAGCAGTACTTC.

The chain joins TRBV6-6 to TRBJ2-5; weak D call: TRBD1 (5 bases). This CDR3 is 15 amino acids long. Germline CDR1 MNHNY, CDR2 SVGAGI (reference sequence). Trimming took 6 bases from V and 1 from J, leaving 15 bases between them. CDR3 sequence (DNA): TGTGCCAGCAGCCGCTACAGACAGCTCCAAGAGACCCAGTACTTC. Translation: CASSRYRQLQETQYF.

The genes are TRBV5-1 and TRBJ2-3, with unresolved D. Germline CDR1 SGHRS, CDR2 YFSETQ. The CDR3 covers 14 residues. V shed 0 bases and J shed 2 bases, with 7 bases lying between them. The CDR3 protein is CASSLVSFTDTQYF. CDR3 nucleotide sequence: TGCGCCAGCAGCTTGGTTAGTTTCACAGATACGCAGTATTTT.

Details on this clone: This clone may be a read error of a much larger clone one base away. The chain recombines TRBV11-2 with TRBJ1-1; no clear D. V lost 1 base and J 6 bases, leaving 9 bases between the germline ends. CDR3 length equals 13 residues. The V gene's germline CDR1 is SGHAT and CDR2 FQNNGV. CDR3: CASSLGRGSEAFF. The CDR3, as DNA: TGTGCCAGCAGCTTAGGGCGAGGGTCTGAAGCTTTCTTT.